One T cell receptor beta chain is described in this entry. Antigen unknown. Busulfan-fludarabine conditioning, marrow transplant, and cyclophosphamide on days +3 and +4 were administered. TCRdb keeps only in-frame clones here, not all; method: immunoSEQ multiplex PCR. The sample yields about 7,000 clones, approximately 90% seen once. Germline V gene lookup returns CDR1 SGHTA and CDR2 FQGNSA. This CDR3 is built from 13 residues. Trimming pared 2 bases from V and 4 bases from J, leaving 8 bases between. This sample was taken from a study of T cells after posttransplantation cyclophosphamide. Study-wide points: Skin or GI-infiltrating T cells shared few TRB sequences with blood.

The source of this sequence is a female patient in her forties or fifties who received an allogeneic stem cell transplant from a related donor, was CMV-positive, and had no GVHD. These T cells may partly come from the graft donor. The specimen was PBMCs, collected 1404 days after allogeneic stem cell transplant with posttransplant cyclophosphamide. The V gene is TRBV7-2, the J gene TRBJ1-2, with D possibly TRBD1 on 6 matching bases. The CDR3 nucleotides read TGTGCCAGCAGCTTAAGGGGGACCTATGGCTACACCTTC. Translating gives CASSLRGTYGYTF.